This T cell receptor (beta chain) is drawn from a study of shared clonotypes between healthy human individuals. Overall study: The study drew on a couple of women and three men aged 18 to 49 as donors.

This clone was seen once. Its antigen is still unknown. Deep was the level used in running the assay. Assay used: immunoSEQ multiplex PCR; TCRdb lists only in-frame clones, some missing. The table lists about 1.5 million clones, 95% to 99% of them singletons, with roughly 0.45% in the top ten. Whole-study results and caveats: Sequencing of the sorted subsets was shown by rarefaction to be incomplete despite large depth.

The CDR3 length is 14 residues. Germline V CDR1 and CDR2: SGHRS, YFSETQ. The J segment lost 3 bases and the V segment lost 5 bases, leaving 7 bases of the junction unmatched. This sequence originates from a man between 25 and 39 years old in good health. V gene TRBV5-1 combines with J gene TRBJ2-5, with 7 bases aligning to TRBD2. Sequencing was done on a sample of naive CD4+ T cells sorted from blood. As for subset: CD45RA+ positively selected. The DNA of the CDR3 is TGCGCCAGCAGTCCCGGGGCGGGAGAAGAGACCCAGTACTTC. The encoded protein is CASSPGAGEETQYF.